This T cell receptor (beta chain) was captured by sequencing in a study of blood T cell repertoires in COVID-19. Overall study context: Both acute and convalescent COVID-19 samples were obtained from the United States, Italy and Spain. From T cells, B-cell-depleted T cells, or PBMCs came the material, which was cDNA or gDNA.

As originally analysed: Amplification with reference gene primers provided the estimates of nucleated cell counts. Here immunoSEQ multiplex PCR was the method, and the copy in TCRdb shows in-frame clones only, minus some. D and trimming come from the DNA, and the V and J calls and clone size come from that table. In the table there are roughly 330,000 clones, 70% to 90% of which are singletons. J was trimmed by 7 bases and V by 0 bases; bases with no gene match: 9. The CDR3 length is 17 residues. From germline, CDR1 is LGHNA and CDR2 YSLEER. The sequence was collected from a man aged 18 to 29 who had recovered from COVID-19. V and J are TRBV4-3 and TRBJ1-4; 9 positions agree with TRBD1. Sequenced input: peripheral blood. DNA of the CDR3: TGCGCCAGCAGCCAAGATAGGCCGGGACAGGGAGGTGAAAAACTGTTTTTT. It yields the protein CASSQDRPGQGGEKLFF.